This T cell receptor (beta chain) was recorded in a study of T cell clonality in common variable immunodeficiency. Findings and caveats of the study: In common variable immunodeficiency, TCR beta chains reportedly carried fewer deletions and N-nucleotide insertions.

This clone was seen at least ten times. Its antigen is as yet unknown. The observed sequence ends 3 residues before the CDR3 terminus, with the missing tail filled in from the germline J gene. The length of the CDR3 is 15 residues. In germline, CDR1 is MDHEN, CDR2 SYDVKM. Unmatched junction bases numbered 8, after V lost 6 bases and J lost 5 bases. Profiled with immunoSEQ multiplex PCR; TCRdb holds only in-frame clones, not every one. Singletons are absent from the sample, which has approximately 75,000 clones. The V call is TRBV28, the J call TRBJ2-5; 11 bases line up with TRBD1. Sequencing used peripheral blood mononuclear cells. This receptor was identified in a person aged 18 to 70 in good health. CDR3 bases read: TGTGCCAGCAGCTCACCGGGACAGGGGGATGAGACC. Its protein is CASSSPGQGDET. The CDR3 as a whole reads CASSSPGQGDETQYF.